This is a list of T cell receptor beta chains from one sample in a study of cytomegalovirus exposure and HLA in healthy donors. Some clones are missing from TCRdb's copy, which holds only in-frame ones; the method was immunoSEQ multiplex PCR. Of 150,000 to 250,000 clones detected, around 85% appear once; the ten largest clones hold less than 2.5%. Sequencing was done on a sample of PBMCs. The receptors were sampled from a woman aged 45-65 years in good health and CMV-seronegative. Each CDR3 is given with its conserved first and last residue. Each record gives: CDR3 length, clone size, D gene, V gene, J gene, CDR3 protein, CDR3 DNA. D genes are given only for firm matches. Some rows mark clone size as missing; the rest say once, few, many or name a class of expanded clone.

length: 14; size: .; D: TRBD1; V: TRBV18; J: TRBJ1-4; CDR3: CASSPGTGDEKLFF; DNA: TGTGCCAGCTCTCCCGGGACAGGGGATGAAAAACTGTTTTTT
length: 16; size: .; D: .; V: TRBV2; J: TRBJ2-5; CDR3: CASSGEGRTGEETQYF; DNA: TGTGCCAGCAGTGGAGAGGGCAGGACGGGCGAAGAGACCCAGTACTTC
length: 16; size: .; D: TRBD1; V: TRBV18; J: TRBJ1-2; CDR3: CASSPPNRDRSYGYTF; DNA: TGTGCCAGCTCACCACCTAACCGGGACAGGTCCTATGGCTACACCTTC
length: 15; size: .; D: TRBD2; V: TRBV9; J: TRBJ2-5; CDR3: CASSVDVAGGETQYF; DNA: TGTGCCAGCAGCGTAGATGTAGCGGGAGGGGAGACCCAGTACTTC
length: 14; size: .; D: .; V: TRBV6-5; J: TRBJ2-7; CDR3: CASSYSTSQGEQYF; DNA: TGTGCCAGCAGTTACTCGACATCTCAGGGCGAGCAGTACTTC
length: 18; size: once; D: TRBD2; V: TRBV18; J: TRBJ2-3; CDR3: CASSPPGLAEGGADTQYF; DNA: TGTGCCAGCTCACCACCGGGACTAGCGGAGGGAGGAGCAGATACGCAGTATTTT
length: 13; size: .; D: .; V: TRBV27; J: TRBJ2-7; CDR3: CASSFGPRNEQYF; DNA: TGTGCCAGCAGTTTTGGCCCGAGGAACGAGCAGTACTTC
length: 15; size: .; D: TRBD2; V: TRBV5-4; J: TRBJ2-1; CDR3: CASSLQLAAPNEQFF; DNA: TGTGCCAGCAGCTTGCAACTAGCGGCACCCAATGAGCAGTTCTTC
length: 13; size: .; D: .; V: TRBV6-5; J: TRBJ2-2; CDR3: CASSAEGAGELFF; DNA: TGTGCCAGCAGTGCTGAGGGAGCCGGGGAGCTGTTTTTT
length: 14; size: .; D: .; V: TRBV7-9; J: TRBJ1-1; CDR3: CASSLAPQGAEAFF; DNA: TGTGCCAGCAGCTTAGCCCCACAGGGCGCTGAAGCTTTCTTT
length: 15; size: once; D: TRBD2; V: TRBV6-5; J: TRBJ2-7; CDR3: CASSYSASGTYEQYF; DNA: TGTGCCAGCAGTTACTCGGCTAGCGGAACCTACGAGCAGTACTTC
length: 16; size: .; D: .; V: TRBV19; J: TRBJ1-5; CDR3: CASSSLGQAGNQPQHF; DNA: TGTGCCAGTAGTTCGTTGGGTCAGGCAGGCAATCAGCCCCAGCATTTT